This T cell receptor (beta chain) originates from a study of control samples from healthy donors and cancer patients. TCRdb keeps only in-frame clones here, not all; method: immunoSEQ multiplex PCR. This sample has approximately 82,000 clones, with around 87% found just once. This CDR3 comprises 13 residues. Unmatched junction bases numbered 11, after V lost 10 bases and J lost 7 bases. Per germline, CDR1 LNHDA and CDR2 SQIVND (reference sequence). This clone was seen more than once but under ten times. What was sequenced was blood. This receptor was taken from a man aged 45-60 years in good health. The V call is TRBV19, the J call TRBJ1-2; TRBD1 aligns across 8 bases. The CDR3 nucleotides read TGTGCCACTTACAGGGGGGGTCTCCGTGGCTACACCTTC. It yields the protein CATYRGGLRGYTF.